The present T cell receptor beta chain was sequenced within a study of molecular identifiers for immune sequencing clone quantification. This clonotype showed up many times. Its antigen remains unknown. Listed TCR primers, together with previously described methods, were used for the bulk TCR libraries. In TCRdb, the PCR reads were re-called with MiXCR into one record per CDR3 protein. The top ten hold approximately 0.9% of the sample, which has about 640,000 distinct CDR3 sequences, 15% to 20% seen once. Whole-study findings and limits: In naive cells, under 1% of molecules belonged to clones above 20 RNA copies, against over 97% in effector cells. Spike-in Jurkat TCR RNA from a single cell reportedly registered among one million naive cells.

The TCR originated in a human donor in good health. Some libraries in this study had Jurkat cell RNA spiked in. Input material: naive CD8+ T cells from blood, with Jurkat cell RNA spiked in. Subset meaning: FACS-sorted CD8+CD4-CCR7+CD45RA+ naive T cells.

CDR3 loop: CASSPPGDTEAFF. For the CDR3, the DNA is TGTGCCAGCAGCCCTCCGGGCGACACTGAAGCTTTCTTT. The chain has TRBV5-4 and TRBJ1-1; D call uncertain. Between the trimmed V and J ends, which lost 4 bases and 3 bases, there was a span of 10 bases. Per the germline V gene, CDR1 is SGHNT and CDR2 is YYREEE (reference sequence). The CDR3 loop spans 13 amino acids.